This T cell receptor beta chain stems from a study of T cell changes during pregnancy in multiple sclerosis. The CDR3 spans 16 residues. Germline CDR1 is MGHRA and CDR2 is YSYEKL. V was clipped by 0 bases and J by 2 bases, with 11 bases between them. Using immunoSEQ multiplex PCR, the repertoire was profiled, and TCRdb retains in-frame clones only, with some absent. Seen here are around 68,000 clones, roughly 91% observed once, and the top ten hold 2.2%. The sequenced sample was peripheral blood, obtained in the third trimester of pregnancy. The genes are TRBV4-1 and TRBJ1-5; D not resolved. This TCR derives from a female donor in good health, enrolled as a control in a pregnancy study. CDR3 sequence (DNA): TGCGCCAGCAGCCAAGAACTATCCTGGGGCAATCAGCCCCAGCATTTT. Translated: CASSQELSWGNQPQHF.